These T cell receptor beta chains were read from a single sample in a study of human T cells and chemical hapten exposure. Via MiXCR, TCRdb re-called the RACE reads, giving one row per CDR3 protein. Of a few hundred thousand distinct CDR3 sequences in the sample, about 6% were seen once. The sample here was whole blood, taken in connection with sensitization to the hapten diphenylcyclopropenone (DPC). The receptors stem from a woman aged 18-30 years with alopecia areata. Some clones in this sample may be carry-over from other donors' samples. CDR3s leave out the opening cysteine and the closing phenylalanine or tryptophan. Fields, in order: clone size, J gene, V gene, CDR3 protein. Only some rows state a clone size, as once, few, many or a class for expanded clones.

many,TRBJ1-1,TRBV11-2,ASSRGDRLMNTEAF
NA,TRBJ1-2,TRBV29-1,SANRGGGDGYT
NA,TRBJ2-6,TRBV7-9,ASSLGALGANVLT
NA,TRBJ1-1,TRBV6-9,ASSYWGGMNTEAF
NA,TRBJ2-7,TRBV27,ASSLYPGGTYEQY
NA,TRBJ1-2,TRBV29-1,SVVTPPNYGYT
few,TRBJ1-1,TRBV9,ASSPSWVINTEAF
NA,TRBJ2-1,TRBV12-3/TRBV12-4,ASSLSVFYEQF
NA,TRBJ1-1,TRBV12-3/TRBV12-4,ASRSGTQNTEAF
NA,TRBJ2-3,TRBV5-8,ASSPSASTDTQY
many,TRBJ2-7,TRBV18,ASSARDGTYEQY
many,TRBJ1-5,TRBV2,ASTGERQGQPQH
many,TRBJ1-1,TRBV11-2,ASSLFGGMNTEAF
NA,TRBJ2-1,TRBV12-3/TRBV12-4,ASSSAGGRNEQF
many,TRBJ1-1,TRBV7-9,ASSSRQLYTEAF
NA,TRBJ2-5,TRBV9,ASSTSPEGDTQY
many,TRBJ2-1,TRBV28,ASSPIVGVEQF
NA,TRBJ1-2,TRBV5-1,ASSGQGGGYT
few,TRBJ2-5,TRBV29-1,SVGGGETQY
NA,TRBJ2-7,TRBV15,ATSTNWGYEQY
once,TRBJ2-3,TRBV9,ASSVTPRTSGTSTDTQY
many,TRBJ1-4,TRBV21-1,ASSTDPARDEKLF
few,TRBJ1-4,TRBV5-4,ASSPLQGANEKLF
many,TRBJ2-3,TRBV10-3,AISGGDTQY
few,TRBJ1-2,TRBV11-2,ASSLYRTGDYGYT
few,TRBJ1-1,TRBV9,ASSVVSGNTEAF
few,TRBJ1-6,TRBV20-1,SAPGTGGNSPLH
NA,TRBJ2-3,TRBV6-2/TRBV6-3,ASRRFGGRGDTQY
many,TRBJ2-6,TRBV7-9,ASSPQEAWGANVLT
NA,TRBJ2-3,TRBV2,ASSELLAGVSSKDTQY
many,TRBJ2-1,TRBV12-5,ASGLNNEQF
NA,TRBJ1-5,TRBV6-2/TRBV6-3,ASSYFTPFPNRDRPQH
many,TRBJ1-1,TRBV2,ASQRDTSNTEAF
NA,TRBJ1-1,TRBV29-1,SVERADRNTEAF
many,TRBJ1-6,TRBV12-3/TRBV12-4,ASIWPDNSPLH
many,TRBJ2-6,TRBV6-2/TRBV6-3,ASSYDTTGANVLT
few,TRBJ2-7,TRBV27,ASRRDISYEQY
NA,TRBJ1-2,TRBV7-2,ASSLWAGGNYGYT
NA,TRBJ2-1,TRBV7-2,ASSPQASGTEQF
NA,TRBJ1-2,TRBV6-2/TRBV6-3,ATFRSTYGYT
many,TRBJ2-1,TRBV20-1,SVRIGGREQF